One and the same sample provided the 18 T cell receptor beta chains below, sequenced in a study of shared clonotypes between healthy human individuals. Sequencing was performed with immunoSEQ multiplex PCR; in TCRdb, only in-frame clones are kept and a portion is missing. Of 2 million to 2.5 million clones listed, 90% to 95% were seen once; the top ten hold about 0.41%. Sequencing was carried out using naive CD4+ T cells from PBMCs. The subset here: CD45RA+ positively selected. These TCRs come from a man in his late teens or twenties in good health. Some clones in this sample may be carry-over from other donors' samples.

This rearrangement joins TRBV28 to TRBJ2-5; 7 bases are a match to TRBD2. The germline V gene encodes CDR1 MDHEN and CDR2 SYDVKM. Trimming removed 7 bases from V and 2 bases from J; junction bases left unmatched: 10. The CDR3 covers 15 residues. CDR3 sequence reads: CASNYLIGGQETQYF. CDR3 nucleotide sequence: TGTGCCAGCAATTATTTAATCGGGGGGCAAGAGACCCAGTACTTC. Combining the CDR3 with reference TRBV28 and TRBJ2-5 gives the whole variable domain DVKVTQSSRYLVKRTGEKVFLECVQDMDHENMFWYRQDPGLGLRLIYFSYDVKMKEKGDIPEGYSVSREKKERFSLILESASTNQTSMYLCASNYLIGGQETQYFGPGTRLLVL.

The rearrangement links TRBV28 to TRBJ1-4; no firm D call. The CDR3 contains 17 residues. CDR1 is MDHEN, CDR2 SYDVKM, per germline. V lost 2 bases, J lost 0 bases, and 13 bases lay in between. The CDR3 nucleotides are TGTGCCAGCAGTTTAGTGGGTCGACGTGCAACTAATGAAAAACTGTTTTTT. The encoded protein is CASSLVGRRATNEKLFF.

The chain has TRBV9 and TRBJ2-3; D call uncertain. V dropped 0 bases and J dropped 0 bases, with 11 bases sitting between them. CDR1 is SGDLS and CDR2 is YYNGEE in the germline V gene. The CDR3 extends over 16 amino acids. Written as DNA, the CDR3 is TGTGCCAGCAGCGTAGGAAGTCCCTCTAGCACAGATACGCAGTATTTT. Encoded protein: CASSVGSPSSTDTQYF. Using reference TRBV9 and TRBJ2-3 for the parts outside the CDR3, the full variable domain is DSGVTQTPKHLITATGQRVTLRCSPRSGDLSVYWYQQSLDQGLQFLIQYYNGEERAKGNILERFSAQQFPDLHSELNLSSLELGDSALYFCASSVGSPSSTDTQYFGPGTRLTVL.

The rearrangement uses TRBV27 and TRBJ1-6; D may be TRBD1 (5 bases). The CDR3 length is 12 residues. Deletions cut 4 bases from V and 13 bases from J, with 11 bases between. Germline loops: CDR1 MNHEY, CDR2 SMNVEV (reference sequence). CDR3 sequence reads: CASSYQGGPLHF. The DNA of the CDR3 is TGTGCCAGCAGTTACCAGGGCGGGCCCCTCCACTTT.

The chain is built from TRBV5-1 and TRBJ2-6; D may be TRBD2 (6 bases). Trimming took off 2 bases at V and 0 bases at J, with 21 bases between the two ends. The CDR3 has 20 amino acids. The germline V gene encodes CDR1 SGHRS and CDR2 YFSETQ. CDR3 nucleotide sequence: TGCGCCAGCAGCTTCGATAGCGGACCAACTTCTCCCTCTGGGGCCAACGTCCTGACTTTC. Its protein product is CASSFDSGPTSPSGANVLTF.

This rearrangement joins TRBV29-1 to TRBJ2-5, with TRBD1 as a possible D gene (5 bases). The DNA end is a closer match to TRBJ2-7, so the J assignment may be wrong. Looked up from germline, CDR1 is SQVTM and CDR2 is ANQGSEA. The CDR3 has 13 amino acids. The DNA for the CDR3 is TGCAGCGTTGCAGGGCAGGTTACCTACGAGCAGTACTTC. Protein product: CSVAGQVTYEQYF.

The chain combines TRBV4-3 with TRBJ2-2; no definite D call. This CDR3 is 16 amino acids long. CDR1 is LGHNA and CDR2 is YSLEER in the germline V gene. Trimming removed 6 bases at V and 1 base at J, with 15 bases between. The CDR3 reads CASSRDTPLNTGELFF. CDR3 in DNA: TGCGCCAGCAGTCGCGACACGCCACTGAACACCGGGGAGCTGTTTTTT.

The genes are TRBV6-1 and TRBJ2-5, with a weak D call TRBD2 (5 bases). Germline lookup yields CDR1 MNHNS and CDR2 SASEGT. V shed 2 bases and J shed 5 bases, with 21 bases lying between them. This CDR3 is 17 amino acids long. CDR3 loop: CASSEHLMAHTGETQYF. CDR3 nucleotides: TGTGCCAGCAGTGAACACCTCATGGCCCATACGGGGGAGACCCAGTACTTC.

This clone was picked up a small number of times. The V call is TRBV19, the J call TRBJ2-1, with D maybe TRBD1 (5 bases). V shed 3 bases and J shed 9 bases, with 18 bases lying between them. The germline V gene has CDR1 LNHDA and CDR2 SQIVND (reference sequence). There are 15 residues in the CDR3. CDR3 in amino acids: CASSMQGSILGEQFF. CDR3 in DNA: TGTGCCAGTAGTATGCAGGGTTCCATCCTGGGTGAGCAGTTCTTC.

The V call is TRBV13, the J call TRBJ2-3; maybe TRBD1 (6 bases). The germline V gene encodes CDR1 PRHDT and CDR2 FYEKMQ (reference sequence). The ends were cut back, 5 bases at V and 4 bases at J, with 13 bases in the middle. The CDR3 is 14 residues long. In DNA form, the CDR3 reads TGTGCCAGCAGCAAAAGCCAGGGGCCAGATACGCAGTATTTT. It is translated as CASSKSQGPDTQYF.

CDR3 bases: TGTGCCAGCAGCTTACGAGCGGCGGGCGCCGGGGAGCTGTTTTTT. It yields the protein CASSLRAAGAGELFF. V and J are TRBV7-3 and TRBJ2-2; tentatively, D is TRBD2 (5 bases). CDR1 is SGHTA, CDR2 FQGTGA, per germline. The V end was cut by 2 bases, the J end by 6 bases, with 13 bases between. The CDR3 has 15 residues.

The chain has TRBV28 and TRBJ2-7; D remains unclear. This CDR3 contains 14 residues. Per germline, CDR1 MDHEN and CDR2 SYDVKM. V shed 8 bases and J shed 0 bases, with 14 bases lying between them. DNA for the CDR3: TGTGCCAGCGACCGACGGTCTAGCTCCTACGAGCAGTACTTC. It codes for CASDRRSSSYEQYF. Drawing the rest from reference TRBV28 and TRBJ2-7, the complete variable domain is DVKVTQSSRYLVKRTGEKVFLECVQDMDHENMFWYRQDPGLGLRLIYFSYDVKMKEKGDIPEGYSVSREKKERFSLILESASTNQTSMYLCASDRRSSSYEQYFGPGTRLTVT.

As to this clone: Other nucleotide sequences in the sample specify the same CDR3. CDR3 DNA sequence: TGTGCCAGCAGCTTGGTTTCTTCCTACAATGAGCAGTTCTTC. Translating it yields CASSLVSSYNEQFF. The chain employs TRBV5-4 and TRBJ2-1; D is undetermined. The CDR3 has 14 residues. Per the germline V gene, CDR1 is SGHNT and CDR2 is YYREEE (reference sequence). The V end was cut by 0 bases, the J end by 1 base, with 5 bases between.

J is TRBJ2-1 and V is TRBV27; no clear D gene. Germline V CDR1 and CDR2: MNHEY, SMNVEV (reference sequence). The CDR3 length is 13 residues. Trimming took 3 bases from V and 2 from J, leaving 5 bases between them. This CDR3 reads CASSFGAYNEQFF. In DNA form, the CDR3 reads TGTGCCAGCAGTTTTGGAGCCTACAATGAGCAGTTCTTC.

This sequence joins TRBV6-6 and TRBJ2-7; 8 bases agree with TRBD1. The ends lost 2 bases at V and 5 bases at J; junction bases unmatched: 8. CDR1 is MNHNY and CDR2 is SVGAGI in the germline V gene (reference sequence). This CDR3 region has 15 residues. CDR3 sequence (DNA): TGTGCCAGCAGTTACACCCGGACAGGGAATAACGAGCAGTACTTC. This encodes CASSYTRTGNNEQYF.

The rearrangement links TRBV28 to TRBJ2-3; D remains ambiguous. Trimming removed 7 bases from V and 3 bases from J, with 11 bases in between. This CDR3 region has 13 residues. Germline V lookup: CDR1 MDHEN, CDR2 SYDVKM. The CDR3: CASTTRKTDTQYF. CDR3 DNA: TGTGCCAGCACTACGCGGAAGACAGATACGCAGTATTTT.

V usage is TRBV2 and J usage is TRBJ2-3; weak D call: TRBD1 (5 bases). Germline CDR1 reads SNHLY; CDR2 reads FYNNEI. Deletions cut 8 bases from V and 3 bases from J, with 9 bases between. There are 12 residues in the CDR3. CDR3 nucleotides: TGTGCCAGCCACGGACAAACAGATACGCAGTATTTT. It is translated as CASHGQTDTQYF.

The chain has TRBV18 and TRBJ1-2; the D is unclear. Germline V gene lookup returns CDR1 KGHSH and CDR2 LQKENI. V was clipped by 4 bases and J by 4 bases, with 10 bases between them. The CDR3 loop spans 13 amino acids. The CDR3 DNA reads TGTGCCAGCTCACGAGAGGAAAGCTATGGCTACACCTTC. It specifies CASSREESYGYTF.